The sequence of this T cell receptor (beta chain) was determined in a study of cytotoxic CD8 clonotypes in ibrutinib-treated CLL. The assay was immunoSEQ multiplex PCR, and TCRdb's table has in-frame clones only and misses some. The profile shows tens of thousands of clones, about 69% of them singletons. Trimming cost V 5 bases and J 4 bases, with 12 bases left between them. The length of the CDR3 is 14 residues. CDR1 is MNHNY and CDR2 is SVGAGI in the germline V gene (reference sequence). The rearrangement links TRBV6-6 to TRBJ2-1; no clear D gene. The sequence came from a human donor with chronic lymphocytic leukemia. The material was PBMCs, obtained after 24 months of ibrutinib treatment. Here the CDR3 reads CASSALLAYNEQFF. The CDR3 DNA is TGTGCCAGCAGTGCCCTCTTAGCTTACAATGAGCAGTTCTTC.